This is a list of T cell receptor beta chains from one sample in a study of T cell repertoires in cytomegalovirus infection. TCRdb processed the reads anew with MiXCR; each CDR3 protein has one entry. The sample lists roughly 500,000 distinct CDR3 sequences, approximately 16% seen once, with about 24% in the top ten. Sequencing was carried out using CD8+ T cells from PBMCs. Receptors were obtained from a human donor in good health (CMV status not recorded). Some clones in this sample may be carry-over from other donors' samples. CDR3s include the opening cysteine and the closing phenylalanine or tryptophan. A D gene is named only where the DNA matches it firmly. A clone size is listed for some rows: how often the clone was seen (once, few, many), or a class if it is expanded.

.,TRBJ1-4,10,few,TRBV6-1,TGTGCCAGCAGTGATGAAAAACTGTTTTTT,CASSDEKLFF
TRBD1,TRBJ2-1,15,many,TRBV7-6,TGTGCCAGCAGCGCTCGACAGGGTCACAGCGATGAGCAGTTCTTC,CASSARQGHSDEQFF
TRBD2,TRBJ2-3,16,many,TRBV12-5,TGTGCTAGTGCCTCCCTAAGCGGGACCTACACAGATACGCAGTATTTT,CASASLSGTYTDTQYF
TRBD2,TRBJ2-3,14,many,TRBV12-3/TRBV12-4,TGTGCCAGCAGTTTACGACTAGCGGTAGATACGCAGTATTTT,CASSLRLAVDTQYF
TRBD2,TRBJ2-7,15,few,TRBV20-1,TGCAGTGCTAGAGAACTAGCGGGACCCATGGGCGAGCAGTACTTC,CSARELAGPMGEQYF
.,TRBJ1-2,15,.,TRBV12-3/TRBV12-4,TGTGCCAGCAGATCTTCCTCTGGGGGTAATGGTGGCTACACCTTC,CASRSSSGGNGGYTF
TRBD1,TRBJ1-1,15,few,TRBV9,TGTGCCAGCAGCGGGGCTGGGCAGGGGGGGACTGAAGCTTTCTTT,CASSGAGQGGTEAFF
.,TRBJ2-5,13,.,TRBV7-9,TGTGCCAGCAAGGGGGGCAGGGGTGAGACCCAGTACTTC,CASKGGRGETQYF
.,TRBJ1-5,15,few,TRBV28,TGTGCCAGCACCCTAGGGGGGTATAGCAATCAGCCCCAGCATTTT,CASTLGGYSNQPQHF
.,TRBJ2-2,18,.,TRBV4-1,TGCGCCAGCAGCCAATCTCTTATGGGCACAGTGAACACCGGGGAGCTGTTTTTT,CASSQSLMGTVNTGELFF
.,TRBJ2-1,11,many,TRBV7-9,TGTGCCGTAAGGGGGGGGACTGAGCAGTTCTTC,CAVRGGTEQFF
.,TRBJ1-6,16,many,TRBV15,TGTGCCACCAGCAGAGCCCTCGGGGGGTATAATTCACCCCTCCACTTT,CATSRALGGYNSPLHF
TRBD1,TRBJ2-1,16,few,TRBV5-1,TGCGCCAGCAGCTACTGGACAGGGGCATTGGACAATGAGCAGTTCTTC,CASSYWTGALDNEQFF
TRBD1,TRBJ2-7,16,few,TRBV10-2,TGCGCCAGCAGTGTTATGCGACAGGGTTCGGGCTACGAGCAGTACTTC,CASSVMRQGSGYEQYF
.,TRBJ1-2,15,few,TRBV20-1,TGCAGTGCTAGAGCATTGAAGGGATGGGGTGTTGGCTACACCTTC,CSARALKGWGVGYTF
TRBD1,TRBJ1-2,15,many,TRBV6-6,TGTGCCAGCAGACCCGAAATGACAGGGGACTATGGCTACACCTTC,CASRPEMTGDYGYTF
.,TRBJ2-1,12,.,TRBV4-1,TGCGCCAGCAGCCCTATCAGAGGTGAGCAGTTCTTC,CASSPIRGEQFF
TRBD1,TRBJ2-7,13,many,TRBV7-8,TGTGCCAGCATCCCTAGGGACAGCTACGAGCAGTACTTC,CASIPRDSYEQYF
TRBD1,TRBJ2-7,16,many,TRBV2,TGTGCCAGCAGTACAGGGGCCGACCTGAGCTCCTACGAGCAGTACTTC,CASSTGADLSSYEQYF
.,TRBJ1-2,14,.,TRBV27,TGTGCCAGCAGTTTAAGTTCAGCTGGGTATGGCTACACCTTC,CASSLSSAGYGYTF
TRBD2,TRBJ2-5,16,few,TRBV9,TGTGCCAGCAGCGCCCGGGGACTAGCGGGGCAAGAGACCCAGTACTTC,CASSARGLAGQETQYF
TRBD2,TRBJ2-5,14,few,TRBV20-1,TGCAGTGCCGATAGCCTAGCGGGAGTAGAGACCCAGTACTTC,CSADSLAGVETQYF
TRBD1,TRBJ2-1,14,few,TRBV6-8,TGTGCCAGCAGTTACGCGGGACAGGGTAACGGGCAGTTCTTC,CASSYAGQGNGQFF
.,TRBJ1-6,14,many,TRBV6-6,TGTGCCAGCACCGACGCGGGGGCTGATTCACCCCTCCACTTT,CASTDAGADSPLHF
.,TRBJ1-6,14,.,TRBV13,TGTGCCAGCAGCCCATACGGATCGAATTCACCCCTCCACTTT,CASSPYGSNSPLHF
.,TRBJ2-4,13,few,TRBV27,TGTGCCAGCAGTAAGCTAGCAGAAAACATTCAGTACTTC,CASSKLAENIQYF
.,TRBJ2-7,14,few,TRBV10-3,TGTGCCATCAGTGGCCGGGACCGGTCCTACGAGCAGTACTTC,CAISGRDRSYEQYF
.,TRBJ1-5,13,few,TRBV28,TGTGCCAGCAGGCGCCGGGGGAATCAGCCCCAGCATTTT,CASRRRGNQPQHF
.,TRBJ2-3,11,.,TRBV19,TGTGCTGCGGGGCGCACAGATACGCAGTATTTT,CAAGRTDTQYF
TRBD2,TRBJ2-1,17,.,TRBV11-3,TGTGCCAGCAGCGCCCGGACTAGCGGGGGGGCCATGAATGAGCAGTTCTTC,CASSARTSGGAMNEQFF
.,TRBJ2-6,18,many,TRBV25-1,TGTGCCAGCAAATCGTCCGGGACACGCTACTCTGGGGCCAACGTCCTGACTTTC,CASKSSGTRYSGANVLTF
.,TRBJ2-7,13,once,TRBV7-4,TGTGCCAGCAGCTTAGCGGAGCCCCACGAGCAGTACTTC,CASSLAEPHEQYF
.,TRBJ1-2,14,.,TRBV25-1,TGTGCCAGCAGTGACCCCACCCTCGACTATGGCTACACCTTC,CASSDPTLDYGYTF
TRBD2,TRBJ2-1,15,few,TRBV27,TGTGCCAGCACCCCTGGACTAGCGGCCTACAATGAGCAGTTCTTC,CASTPGLAAYNEQFF
.,TRBJ2-4,14,.,TRBV7-9,TGTGCCAGCAGCCCCCCACAGGGAGGGAACATTCAGTACTTC,CASSPPQGGNIQYF
.,TRBJ2-7,15,many,TRBV27,TGTGCCAGCAGTTTAAGCGGACATGGGATCAACGAGCAGTACTTC,CASSLSGHGINEQYF
.,TRBJ2-5,13,.,TRBV7-4,TGTGCCAGCAGCTACACGCGGAAAGAGACCCAGTACTTC,CASSYTRKETQYF
.,TRBJ2-7,14,many,TRBV9,TGTGCCAGCAGCGGCCGGGACGGTCTCTACGAGCAGTACTTC,CASSGRDGLYEQYF
TRBD2,TRBJ2-1,16,many,TRBV6-4,TGTGCCAGCAGTGAGGCCGGGACTAGCGGCCACAATGAGCAGTTCTTC,CASSEAGTSGHNEQFF
TRBD1,TRBJ2-2,17,.,TRBV19,TGTGCCAGTAGTTGGGCGTGGACAGGGGTCACCACCGGGGAGCTGTTTTTT,CASSWAWTGVTTGELFF
TRBD1,TRBJ1-1,15,many,TRBV6-1,TGTGCCAGCAGTGCTAACAGGGGGCGAGATTCTGAAGCTTTCTTT,CASSANRGRDSEAFF
TRBD2,TRBJ2-3,16,many,TRBV7-3,TGTGCCAGCAGCTACGGACTAGCGGGGAGGGGAGATACGCAGTATTTT,CASSYGLAGRGDTQYF
.,TRBJ2-7,18,many,TRBV6-2/TRBV6-3,TGTGCCAGCAGTTACCCCCAGGACAGTTCCTCGTTTACCTACGAGCAGTACTTC,CASSYPQDSSSFTYEQYF
.,TRBJ2-3,15,.,TRBV5-6,TGTGCCAGCAGGAGTACAGGTGCTAGCACAGATACGCAGTATTTT,CASRSTGASTDTQYF
.,TRBJ2-1,15,few,TRBV9,TGTGCCAGCAGCGTAGATGGGGACCGATACAATGAGCAGTTCTTC,CASSVDGDRYNEQFF
.,TRBJ2-5,14,.,TRBV7-9,TGTGCCAGCAGCTTAAAGGCAGGGCGCGAGACCCAGTACTTC,CASSLKAGRETQYF
TRBD2,TRBJ2-2,17,many,TRBV7-3,TGTGCCAGCAGCTTAACGGTCGGGGGGGCGAACACCGGGGAGCTGTTTTTT,CASSLTVGGANTGELFF
TRBD2,TRBJ2-7,16,many,TRBV11-2,TGTGCCAGCAGCTTAGGGACTAGCGGGGGGTCCTACGAGCAGTACTTC,CASSLGTSGGSYEQYF
TRBD2,TRBJ2-1,18,many,TRBV28,TGTGCCAGCAGTTTCCTACTAGCGGAGACGGGTACCTACAATGAGCAGTTCTTC,CASSFLLAETGTYNEQFF
.,TRBJ1-3,13,many,TRBV7-6,TGTGCCAGCAGCTTCTCCGGAGAAGACACCATATATTTT,CASSFSGEDTIYF
TRBD1,TRBJ2-2,16,.,TRBV4-1,TGCGCCAGCAGCCAAGCGGACAGGGTCGGCACCGGGGAGCTGTTTTTT,CASSQADRVGTGELFF
TRBD2,TRBJ2-2,15,many,TRBV6-2/TRBV6-3,TGTGCCAGCAGTCTAGCGGGGTATCACACCGGGGAGCTGTTTTTT,CASSLAGYHTGELFF
.,TRBJ1-2,13,.,TRBV30,TGTGCCTGGAGTGTGAGGAGGAACTATGGCTACACCTTC,CAWSVRRNYGYTF